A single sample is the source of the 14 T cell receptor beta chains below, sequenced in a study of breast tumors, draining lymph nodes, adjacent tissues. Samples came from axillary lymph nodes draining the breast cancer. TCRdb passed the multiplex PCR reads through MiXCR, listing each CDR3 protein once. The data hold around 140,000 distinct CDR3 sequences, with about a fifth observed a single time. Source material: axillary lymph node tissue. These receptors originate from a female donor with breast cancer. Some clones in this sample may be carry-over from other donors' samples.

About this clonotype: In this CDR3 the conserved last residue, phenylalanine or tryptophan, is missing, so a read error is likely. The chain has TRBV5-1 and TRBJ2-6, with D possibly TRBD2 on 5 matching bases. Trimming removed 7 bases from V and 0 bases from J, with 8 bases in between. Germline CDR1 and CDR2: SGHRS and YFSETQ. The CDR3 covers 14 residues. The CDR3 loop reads CASAEDSGANVLTL. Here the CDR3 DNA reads TGCGCCAGCGCGGAGGACTCTGGGGCCAACGTCCTGACTCTC.

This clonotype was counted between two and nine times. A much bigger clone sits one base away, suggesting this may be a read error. The CDR3 loop reads CASRVAGGSSYEQYF. The CDR3 bases are TGTGCCAGCAGGGTAGCGGGAGGGTCCTCCTACGAGCAGTACTTC. The V and J genes are TRBV6-6 and TRBJ2-7, with 11 nucleotides matching TRBD2. The CDR3 is made up of 15 amino acids. From germline, CDR1 is MNHNY and CDR2 SVGAGI (reference sequence). Trimming removed 6 bases from V and 0 bases from J; junction bases left unmatched: 4.

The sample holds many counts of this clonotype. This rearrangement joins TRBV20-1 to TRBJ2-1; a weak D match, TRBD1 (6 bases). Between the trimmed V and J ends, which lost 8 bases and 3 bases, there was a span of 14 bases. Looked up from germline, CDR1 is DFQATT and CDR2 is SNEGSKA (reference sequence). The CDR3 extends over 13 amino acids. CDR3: CSFQGTHYNEQFF. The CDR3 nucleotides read TGCAGTTTCCAGGGGACCCACTACAATGAGCAGTTCTTC.

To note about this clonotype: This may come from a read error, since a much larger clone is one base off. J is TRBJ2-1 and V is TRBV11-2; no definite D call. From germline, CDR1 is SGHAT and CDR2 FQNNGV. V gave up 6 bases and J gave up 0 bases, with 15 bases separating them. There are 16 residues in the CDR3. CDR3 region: CASRRGSQISYNEQFF. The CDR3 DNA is TGTGCCAGCAGACGAGGTAGTCAGATCTCCTACAATGAGCAGTTCTTC.

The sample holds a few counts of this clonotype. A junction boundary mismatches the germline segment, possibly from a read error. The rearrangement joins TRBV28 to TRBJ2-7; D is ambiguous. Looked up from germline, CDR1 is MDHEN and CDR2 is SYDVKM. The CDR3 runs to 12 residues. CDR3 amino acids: CAGSSVTYEQYF. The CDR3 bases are TGTGCCGGCAGTTCCGTAACCTACGAGCAGTACTTC. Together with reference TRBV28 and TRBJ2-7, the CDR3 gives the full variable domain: DVKVTQSSRYLVKRTGEKVFLECVQDMDHENMFWYRQDPGLGLRLIYFSYDVKMKEKGDIPEGYSVSREKKERFSLILESASTNQTSMYLCAGSSVTYEQYFGPGTRLTVT.

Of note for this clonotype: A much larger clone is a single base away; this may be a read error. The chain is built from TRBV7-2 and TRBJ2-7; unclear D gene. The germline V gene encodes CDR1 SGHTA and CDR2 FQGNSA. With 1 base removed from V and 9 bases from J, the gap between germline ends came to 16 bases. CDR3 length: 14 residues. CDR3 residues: CASSLGGSYGGQYF. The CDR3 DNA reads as TGTGCCAGCAGCTTAGGTGGGTCTTACGGCGGGCAGTACTTC.

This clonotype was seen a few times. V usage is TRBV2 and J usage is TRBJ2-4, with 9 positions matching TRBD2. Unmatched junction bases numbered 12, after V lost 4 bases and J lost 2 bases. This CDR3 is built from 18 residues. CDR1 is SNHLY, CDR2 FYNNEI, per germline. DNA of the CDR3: TGTGCCAGCAGTGCCAACACCGGGACTAGCTTAACCAAAAACATTCAGTACTTC. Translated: CASSANTGTSLTKNIQYF.

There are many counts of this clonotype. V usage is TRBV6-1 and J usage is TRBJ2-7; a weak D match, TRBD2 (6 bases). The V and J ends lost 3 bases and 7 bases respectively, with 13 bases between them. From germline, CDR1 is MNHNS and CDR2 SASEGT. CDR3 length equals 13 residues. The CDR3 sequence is CASSEGGVGEQYF. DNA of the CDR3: TGTGCCAGCAGTGAGGGGGGAGTGGGGGAGCAGTACTTC.

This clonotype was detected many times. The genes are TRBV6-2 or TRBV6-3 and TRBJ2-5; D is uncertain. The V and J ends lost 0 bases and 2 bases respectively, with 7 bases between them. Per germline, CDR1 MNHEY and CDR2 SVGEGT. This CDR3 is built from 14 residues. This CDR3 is CASSYSPRQETQYF. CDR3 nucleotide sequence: TGTGCCAGCAGTTACTCTCCGAGACAAGAGACCCAGTACTTC.

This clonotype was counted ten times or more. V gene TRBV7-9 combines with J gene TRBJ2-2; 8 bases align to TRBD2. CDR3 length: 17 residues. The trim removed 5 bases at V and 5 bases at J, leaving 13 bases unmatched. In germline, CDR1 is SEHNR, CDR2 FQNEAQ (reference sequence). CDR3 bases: TGTGCCAGCAGCCCCCTCAGAGCGGGAGTCGGGACCGGGGAGCTGTTTTTT. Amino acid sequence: CASSPLRAGVGTGELFF. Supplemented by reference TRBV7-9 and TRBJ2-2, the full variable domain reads DTGVSQNPRHKITKRGQNVTFRCDPISEHNRLYWYRQTLGQGPEFLTYFQNEAQLEKSRLLSDRFSAERPKGSFSTLEIQRTEQGDSAMYLCASSPLRAGVGTGELFFGEGSRLTVL.

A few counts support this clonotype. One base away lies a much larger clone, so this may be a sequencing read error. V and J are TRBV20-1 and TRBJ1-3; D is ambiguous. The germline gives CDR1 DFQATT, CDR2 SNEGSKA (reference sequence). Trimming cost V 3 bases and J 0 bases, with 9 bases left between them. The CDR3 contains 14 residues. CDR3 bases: TGCAGTGCTAGTGGGCGGGGCTCTGGAAACACCATATATTTT. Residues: CSASGRGSGNTIYF.

CDR3 sequence reads: CATGQGGNLNEQFF. The CDR3, as DNA: TGTGCCACCGGACAGGGGGGCAATTTGAATGAGCAGTTCTTC. The chain has TRBV2 and TRBJ2-1, with TRBD1 identical over 10 bases. The junction had 10 bases not matched to a gene; V was cut back by 10 bases and J by 7 bases. The CDR3 length is 14 residues. Germline CDR1 is SNHLY and CDR2 is FYNNEI.

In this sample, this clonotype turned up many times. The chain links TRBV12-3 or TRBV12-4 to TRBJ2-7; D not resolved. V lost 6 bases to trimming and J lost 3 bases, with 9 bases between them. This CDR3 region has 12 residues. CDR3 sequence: CASSPGVYEQYF. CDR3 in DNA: TGTGCCAGCAGCCCCGGAGTCTACGAGCAGTACTTC.

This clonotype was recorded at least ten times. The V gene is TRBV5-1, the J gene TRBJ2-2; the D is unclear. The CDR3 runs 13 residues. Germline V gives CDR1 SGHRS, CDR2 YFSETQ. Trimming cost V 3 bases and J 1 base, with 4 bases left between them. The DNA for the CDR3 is TGCGCCAGCAGCTGGCAGAACACCGGGGAGCTGTTTTTT. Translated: CASSWQNTGELFF.